This TCR beta chain was documented in a study of graft-versus-host responses after intestinal transplantation. Whole-study context: Each of the recipients got a multivisceral, liver-intestinal, or isolated intestinal transplant. The whole recipient group had anti-thymocyte globulin induction followed by tacrolimus and steroids for around 3 years. Study-wide results and caveats: Early post-transplant HvG declines tracked with peak circulating GvH clone levels.

The trim removed 7 bases at V and 0 bases at J, leaving 5 bases unmatched. The length of the CDR3 is 17 residues. Germline V gene lookup returns CDR1 SNHLY and CDR2 FYNNEI. Of note for this clone: Its antigen is still unknown.

Using immunoSEQ multiplex PCR, the repertoire was profiled, and TCRdb retains in-frame clones only, with some absent. The table records roughly 99,000 clones, 80% to 95% of them present only once. The V gene is TRBV2, the J gene TRBJ2-2; 13 nucleotides agree with TRBD2. This specimen was unstimulated CD8+ T cells sorted from spleen or lymph node cells, taken before transplant. This TCR was sampled from a human donor who was the organ donor for an intestinal transplant. The CDR3 sequence: CASIRTSGGTNTGELFF. CDR3 coding DNA: TGTGCCAGCATTAGGACTAGCGGGGGAACGAACACCGGGGAGCTGTTTTTT.